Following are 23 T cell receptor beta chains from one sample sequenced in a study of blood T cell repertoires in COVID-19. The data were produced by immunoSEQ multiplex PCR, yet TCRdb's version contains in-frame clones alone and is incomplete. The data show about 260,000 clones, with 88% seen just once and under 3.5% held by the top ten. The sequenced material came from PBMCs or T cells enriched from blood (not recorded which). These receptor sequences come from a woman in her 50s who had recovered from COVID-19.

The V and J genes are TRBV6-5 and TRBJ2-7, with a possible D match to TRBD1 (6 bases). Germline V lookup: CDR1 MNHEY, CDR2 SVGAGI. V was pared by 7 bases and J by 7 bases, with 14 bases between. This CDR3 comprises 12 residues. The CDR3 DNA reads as TGTGCCAGCATCAGGGGACGACTAGAGCAGTACTTC. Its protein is CASIRGRLEQYF.

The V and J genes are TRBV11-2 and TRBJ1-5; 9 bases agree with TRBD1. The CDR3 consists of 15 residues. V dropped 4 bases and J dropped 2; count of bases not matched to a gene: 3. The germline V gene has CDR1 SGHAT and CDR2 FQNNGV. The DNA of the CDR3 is TGTGCCAGCAGCTGGGGACAGGGAGGCAATCAGCCCCAGCATTTT. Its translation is CASSWGQGGNQPQHF. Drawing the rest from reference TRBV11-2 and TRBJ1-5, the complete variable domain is EAGVAQSPRYKIIEKRQSVAFWCNPISGHATLYWYQQILGQGPKLLIQFQNNGVVDDSQLPKDRFSAERLKGVDSTLKIQPAKLEDSAVYLCASSWGQGGNQPQHFGDGTRLSIL.

DNA of the CDR3: TGTGCCAGCAGTCTACGAGGACAGGCCACCTACGAGCAGTACTTC. Translation: CASSLRGQATYEQYF. V usage is TRBV27 and J usage is TRBJ2-7; TRBD1 matches at 7 bases. The CDR3 covers 15 residues. Germline V gene data show CDR1 as MNHEY and CDR2 as SMNVEV (reference sequence). Losses at the gene ends were 5 bases for V and 2 bases for J; bases not matched to a gene: 9.

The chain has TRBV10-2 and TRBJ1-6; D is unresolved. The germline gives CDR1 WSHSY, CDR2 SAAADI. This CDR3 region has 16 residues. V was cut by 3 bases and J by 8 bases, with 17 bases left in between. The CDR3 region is CASSDRGIISDSPLHF. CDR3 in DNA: TGCGCCAGCAGTGATCGAGGGATTATTAGTGATTCACCCCTCCACTTT.

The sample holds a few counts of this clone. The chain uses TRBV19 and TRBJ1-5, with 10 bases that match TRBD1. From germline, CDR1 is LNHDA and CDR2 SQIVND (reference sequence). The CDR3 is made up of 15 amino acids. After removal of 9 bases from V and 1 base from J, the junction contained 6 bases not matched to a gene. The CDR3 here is CARGTGENSNQPQHF. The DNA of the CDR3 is TGTGCCAGGGGGACAGGGGAGAACAGCAATCAGCCCCAGCATTTT.

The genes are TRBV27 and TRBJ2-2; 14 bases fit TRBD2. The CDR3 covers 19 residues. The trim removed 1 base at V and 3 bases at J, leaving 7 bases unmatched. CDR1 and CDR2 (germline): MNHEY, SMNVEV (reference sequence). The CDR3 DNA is TGTGCCAGCAGTTTATTCGCGGGACTAGCGGGGGTATACACCGGGGAGCTGTTTTTT. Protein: CASSLFAGLAGVYTGELFF.

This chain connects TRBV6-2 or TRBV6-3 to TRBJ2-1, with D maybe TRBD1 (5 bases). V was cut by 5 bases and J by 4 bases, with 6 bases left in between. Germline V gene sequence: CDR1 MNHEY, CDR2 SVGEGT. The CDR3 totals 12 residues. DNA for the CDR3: TGTGCCAGCAGTAGGGGATACAATGAGCAGTTCTTC. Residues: CASSRGYNEQFF.

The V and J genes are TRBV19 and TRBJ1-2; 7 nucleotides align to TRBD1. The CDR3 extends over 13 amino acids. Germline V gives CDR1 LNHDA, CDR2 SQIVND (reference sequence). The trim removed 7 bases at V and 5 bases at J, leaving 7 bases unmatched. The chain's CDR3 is CASNIEGAYGYTF. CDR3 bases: TGTGCCAGTAATATCGAGGGGGCGTATGGCTACACCTTC.

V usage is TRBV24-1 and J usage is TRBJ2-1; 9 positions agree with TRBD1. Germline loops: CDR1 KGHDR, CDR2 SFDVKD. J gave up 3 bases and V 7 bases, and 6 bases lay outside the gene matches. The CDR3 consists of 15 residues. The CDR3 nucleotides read TGTGCCACCAGCCAGGGACAGGGCATCTACAATGAGCAGTTCTTC. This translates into CATSQGQGIYNEQFF.

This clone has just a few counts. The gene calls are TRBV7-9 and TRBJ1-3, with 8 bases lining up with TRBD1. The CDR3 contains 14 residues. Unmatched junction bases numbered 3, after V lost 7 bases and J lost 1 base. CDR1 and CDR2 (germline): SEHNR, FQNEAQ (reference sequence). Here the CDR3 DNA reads TGTGCCAGCATCAGGACAGGGTCTGGAAACACCATATATTTT. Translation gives CASIRTGSGNTIYF. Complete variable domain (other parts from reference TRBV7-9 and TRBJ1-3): DTGVSQNPRHKITKRGQNVTFRCDPISEHNRLYWYRQTLGQGPEFLTYFQNEAQLEKSRLLSDRFSAERPKGSFSTLEIQRTEQGDSAMYLCASIRTGSGNTIYFGEGSWLTVV.

CDR3 DNA sequence: TGTGCCAGCAGCATTGAGGGCAATCAGCCCCAGCATTTT. It translates to CASSIEGNQPQHF. The V and J genes are TRBV7-9 and TRBJ1-5; no definite D call. This CDR3 is built from 13 residues. The V gene lost 5 bases and the J gene lost 2 bases, with 7 bases spanning the gap. Germline CDR1 reads SEHNR; CDR2 reads FQNEAQ (reference sequence). Full variable domain (remainder filled in from reference TRBV7-9 and TRBJ1-5): DTGVSQNPRHKITKRGQNVTFRCDPISEHNRLYWYRQTLGQGPEFLTYFQNEAQLEKSRLLSDRFSAERPKGSFSTLEIQRTEQGDSAMYLCASSIEGNQPQHFGDGTRLSIL.

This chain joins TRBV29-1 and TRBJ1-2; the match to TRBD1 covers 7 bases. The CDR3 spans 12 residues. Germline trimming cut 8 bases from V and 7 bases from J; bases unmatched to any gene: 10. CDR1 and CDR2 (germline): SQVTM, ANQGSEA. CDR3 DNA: TGCAGCTTAATGGACAGGAAGGGTGGCTACACCTTC. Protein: CSLMDRKGGYTF. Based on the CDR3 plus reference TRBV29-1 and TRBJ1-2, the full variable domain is SAVISQKPSRDICQRGTSLTIQCQVDSQVTMMFWYRQQPGQSLTLIATANQGSEATYESGFVIDKFPISRPNLTFSTLTVSNMSPEDSSIYLCSLMDRKGGYTFGSGTRLTVV.

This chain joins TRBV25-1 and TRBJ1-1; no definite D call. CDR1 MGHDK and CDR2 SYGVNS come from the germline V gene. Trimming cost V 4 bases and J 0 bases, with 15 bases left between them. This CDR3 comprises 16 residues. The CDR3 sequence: CASSGNREFMNTEAFF. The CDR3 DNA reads TGTGCCAGCAGTGGAAACAGAGAATTCATGAACACTGAAGCTTTCTTT.

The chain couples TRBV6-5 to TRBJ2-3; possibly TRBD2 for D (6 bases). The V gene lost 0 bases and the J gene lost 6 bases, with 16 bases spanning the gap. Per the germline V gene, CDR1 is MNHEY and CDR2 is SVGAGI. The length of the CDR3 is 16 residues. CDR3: CASSYSRFGRRDTQYF. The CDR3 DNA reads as TGTGCCAGCAGTTACTCACGGTTCGGGAGACGCGATACGCAGTATTTT.

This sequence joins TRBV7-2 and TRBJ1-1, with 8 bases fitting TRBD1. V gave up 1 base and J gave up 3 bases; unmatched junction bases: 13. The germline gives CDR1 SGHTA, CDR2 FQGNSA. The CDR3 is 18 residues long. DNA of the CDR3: TGTGCCAGCAGCTTAGGCCGTATCAGGGGGCTGTTGTACACTGAAGCTTTCTTT. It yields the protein CASSLGRIRGLLYTEAFF. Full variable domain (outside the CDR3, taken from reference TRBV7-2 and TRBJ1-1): GAGVSQSPSNKVTEKGKDVELRCDPISGHTALYWYRQSLGQGLEFLIYFQGNSAPDKSGLPSDRFSAERTGGSVSTLTIQRTQQEDSAVYLCASSLGRIRGLLYTEAFFGQGTRLTVV.

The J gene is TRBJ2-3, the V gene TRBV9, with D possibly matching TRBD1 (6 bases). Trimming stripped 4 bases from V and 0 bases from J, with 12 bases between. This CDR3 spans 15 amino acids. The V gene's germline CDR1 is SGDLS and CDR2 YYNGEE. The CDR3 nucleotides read TGTGCCAGCAGCACAAGACAGGCTAGCACAGATACGCAGTATTTT. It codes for CASSTRQASTDTQYF.

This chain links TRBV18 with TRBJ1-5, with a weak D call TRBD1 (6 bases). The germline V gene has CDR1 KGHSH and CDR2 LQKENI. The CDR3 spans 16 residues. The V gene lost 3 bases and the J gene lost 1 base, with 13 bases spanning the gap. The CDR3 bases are TGTGCCAGCTCACCTAGTAGCACAGGGAGCAATCAGCCCCAGCATTTT. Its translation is CASSPSSTGSNQPQHF.

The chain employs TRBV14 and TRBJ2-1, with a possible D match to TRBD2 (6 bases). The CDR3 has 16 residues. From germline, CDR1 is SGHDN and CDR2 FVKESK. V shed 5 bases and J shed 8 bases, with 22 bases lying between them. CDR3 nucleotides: TGTGCCAGCAGCTCTCGCGGGACTCGCCGTTTGGATGAGCAGTTCTTC. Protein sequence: CASSSRGTRRLDEQFF.

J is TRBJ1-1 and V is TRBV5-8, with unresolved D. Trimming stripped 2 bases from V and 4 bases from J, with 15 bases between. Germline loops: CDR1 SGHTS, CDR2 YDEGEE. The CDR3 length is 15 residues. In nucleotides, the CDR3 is TGTGCCAGCAGCTTTTTCGGAGGGCGGGTCACTGAAGCTTTCTTT. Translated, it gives CASSFFGGRVTEAFF. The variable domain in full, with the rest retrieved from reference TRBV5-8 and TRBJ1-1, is EAGVTQSPTHLIKTRGQQATLRCSPISGHTSVYWYQQALGLGLQFLLWYDEGEERNRGNFPPRFSGRQFPNYSSELNVNALELEDSALYLCASSFFGGRVTEAFFGQGTRLTVV.

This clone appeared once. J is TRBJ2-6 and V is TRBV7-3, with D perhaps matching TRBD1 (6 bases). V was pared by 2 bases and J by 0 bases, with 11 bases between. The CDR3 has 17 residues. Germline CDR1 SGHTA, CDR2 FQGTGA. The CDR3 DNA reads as TGTGCCAGCAGCTTAGGTCAGGGGAGCTCTGGGGCCAACGTCCTGACTTTC. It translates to CASSLGQGSSGANVLTF.

The chain's CDR3 is CASSQERLDNTNEKLFF. The CDR3 coding sequence is TGTGCCAGCAGCCAAGAGAGGTTGGATAATACAAATGAAAAACTGTTTTTT. The chain is built from TRBV4-2 and TRBJ1-4; D gene ambiguous. CDR1 is LGHNA, CDR2 YNFKEQ, per germline. V gave up 0 bases and J gave up 5 bases, with 16 bases separating them. The CDR3 has 17 residues.

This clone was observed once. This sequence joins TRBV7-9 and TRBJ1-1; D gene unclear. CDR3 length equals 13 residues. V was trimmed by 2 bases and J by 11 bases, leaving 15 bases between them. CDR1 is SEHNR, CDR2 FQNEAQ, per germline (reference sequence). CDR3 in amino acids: CASSLSSWPGAFF. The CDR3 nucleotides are TGTGCCAGCAGCTTAAGTTCCTGGCCCGGGGCTTTCTTT.

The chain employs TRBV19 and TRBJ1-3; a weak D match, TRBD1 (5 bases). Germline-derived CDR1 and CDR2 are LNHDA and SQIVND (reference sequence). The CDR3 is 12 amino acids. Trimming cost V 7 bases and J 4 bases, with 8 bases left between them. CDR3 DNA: TGTGCCAGTACCACAGGAGGAAACACCATATATTTT. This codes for CASTTGGNTIYF.